This TCR beta chain came from a study of vaccination and CD4 T cells after COVID-19. The CDR3 is 14 residues long. Per the germline V gene, CDR1 is MNHNS and CDR2 is SASEGT. Trimming cost V 0 bases and J 4 bases, with 9 bases left between them. On this clonotype: Its target is unknown.

Regarding treatment: roughly 11-day PBMC culture with coronavirus spike peptide pools or control peptides (ViraFEST assay). These CD4+ T cells came from 10-day cultures by negative selection. Researchers used the Oncomine TCR Beta short-read assay to sequence DNA from cultured CD4+ T cells. TCRdb re-called the PCR reads through MiXCR, storing one row per CDR3 protein. The sample yields 15,000 to 20,000 distinct CDR3 sequences, 61% seen once. V usage is TRBV6-1 and J usage is TRBJ1-2; D is ambiguous. Sample: CD4+ T cells from blood, cultured in vitro. The sequence came from a human donor who had recovered from COVID-19. CDR3 sequence: CASSEATGFYGYTF. CDR3 nucleotides: TGTGCCAGCAGTGAAGCTACGGGGTTCTATGGCTACACCTTC.